This is a list of T cell receptor beta chains from one sample in a study of OX40 agonist ivuxolimab in advanced cancers. Assay: immunoSEQ multiplex PCR; the TCRdb copy retains only in-frame clones and omits some. The sample shows under 80,000 clones, roughly 86% of them seen only once. The starting material was CD4+ or CD8+ T cells sorted from blood, obtained in a trial of the OX40 agonist ivuxolimab. All receptors derive from an adult with an advanced solid tumor such as melanoma, head and neck, liver or kidney cancer. Both conserved end residues are part of each CDR3. A clone size is listed for some rows: how often the clone was seen (once, few, many), or a class if it is expanded.

clone_size,v_call,cdr3_length,cdr3_aa
once,TRBV21-1,13,CASSVRAGDGYTF
.,TRBV4-1,15,CASSREASGPYEQYF
few,TRBV5-1,11,CASSFAGELFF
.,TRBV2,14,CASRGGTDNQPQHF
.,TRBV5-6,13,CASSLVGPSEQYF
.,TRBV2,14,CASSAGGRTYEQYF
.,TRBV7-6,14,CASSSSRDSYEQYF
few,TRBV4-1,15,CASSQPITGGKNAFF
.,TRBV29-1,12,CSVGGGNQPQHF
.,TRBV2,14,CASRGTGGQTEAFF
medium-sized,TRBV2,15,CASSFRDRVYEKLFF
.,TRBV14,16,CASSRRRGATYNEQFF
.,TRBV5-6,16,CASSWGTSGGTDTQYF
.,TRBV28,17,CASSPQGQVVSGNTIYF
.,TRBV10-1,12,CASSEGAGELFF
.,TRBV7-6,12,CASSWTRGEQFF
few,TRBV6-1,14,CASSYDGVNQPQHF
once,TRBV7-8,15,CASSLRQGADQPQHF
.,TRBV30,12,CAWGLADNEQFF
.,TRBV27,14,CASRPLAGTGELFF
.,TRBV9,14,CASSPGTGNYGYTF
.,TRBV5-6,14,CASSSQGISYEQYF
.,TRBV5-8,16,CASSSGGASLRETQYF
.,TRBV7-6,12,CASSRTTGEQFF
once,TRBV19,14,CASSDRAGTDTQYF
once,TRBV6-9,17,CASSPGPRQPSNQPQHF
few,TRBV9,11,CASSAGGTQYF
.,TRBV5-5,15,CASSAGPRSPGELFF
.,TRBV5-1,17,CASSPGTGGRVNTEAFF
.,TRBV7-9,12,CASSLDGRGYTF
.,TRBV5-4,15,CASSSSGGFMETQYF
.,TRBV11-3,13,CASSFGPTYEQYF
once,TRBV7-9,14,CASSLAVTTDTQYF
.,TRBV28,14,CASSLYRGPFGYTF
.,TRBV4-1,13,CASSHDRVPGYTF
.,TRBV6-5,13,CASSYTGLYGYTF
.,TRBV5-5,13,CASSLGRDGVGYF
.,TRBV19,12,CASSRWGDEAFF
.,TRBV28,15,CASRRPGQGAGEQYF
.,TRBV10-3,15,CAISDSRTSNQPQHF
.,TRBV6-5,15,CASKTDRPSSYEQYF
.,TRBV5-1,14,CASSSQVGTGELFF
.,TRBV5-4,15,CASSRTSGAYNEQFF
once,TRBV10-1,15,CASSLRTGRIYEQYF